The 29 T cell receptor beta chains given below trace back to one sample, sequenced in a study of identifying expanded T cells in peripheral blood (dated by TCRdb to 2018 to 2020). The method was the immunoSEQ multiplex PCR assay. The source is immuneACCESS, and TCRdb retained only in-frame sequences with V and J called. Part of the clones is not carried over; for the studies checked, unresolved V genes explain less than half of this, and the remainder is unexplained. The sample records about 90,000 clones, approximately 84% of which are singletons. The top ten hold 4.5% of the sample. Sequences were obtained from blood. The receptors originated from a person aged 18 to 69 in good health.

The chain joins TRBV7-9 to TRBJ1-4, with D possibly TRBD1 on 6 matching bases. The V and J ends lost 8 bases and 3 bases respectively, with 16 bases between them. The CDR3 contains 15 residues. The germline V gene has CDR1 SEHNR and CDR2 FQNEAQ (reference sequence). The CDR3 region is CASQARGSANEKLFF. For the CDR3, the DNA is TGTGCCAGCCAAGCCAGGGGTTCAGCTAATGAAAAACTGTTTTTT.

This clone was detected only a few times. This chain uses TRBV18 with TRBJ2-7; 9 nucleotides line up with TRBD1. From germline, CDR1 is KGHSH and CDR2 LQKENI. J lost 6 bases, V lost 3 bases, and 21 bases had no gene match. This CDR3 has 19 residues. CDR3 residues: CASSPPTGGTMGTTGEQYF. In nucleotides, the CDR3 is TGTGCCAGCTCACCGCCGACAGGGGGAACTATGGGGACTACGGGCGAGCAGTACTTC.

The table lists this clone with a count of one. CDR3 in amino acids: CASTSSRGADTQYF. CDR3 DNA sequence: TGTGCCAGCACCTCTTCAAGGGGCGCAGATACGCAGTATTTT. The rearrangement links TRBV25-1 to TRBJ2-3, with D perhaps matching TRBD1 (5 bases). V dropped 7 bases and J dropped 4 bases, with 15 bases sitting between them. The CDR3 is made up of 14 amino acids. Germline V gives CDR1 MGHDK, CDR2 SYGVNS.

The CDR3 DNA reads as TGTGCCAGCAGTTCGGGGGGCCACCAGAACACTGAAGCTTTCTTT. The encoded protein is CASSSGGHQNTEAFF. The chain uses TRBV6-5 and TRBJ1-1, with D perhaps matching TRBD1 (6 bases). The ends were cut back, 4 bases at V and 1 base at J, with 13 bases in the middle. Germline-derived CDR1 and CDR2 are MNHEY and SVGAGI. The CDR3 length is 15 residues.

The rearrangement joins TRBV11-2 to TRBJ2-7; D possibly matches TRBD1 or TRBD2 (7 bases each). Germline V lookup: CDR1 SGHAT, CDR2 FQNNGV. Trimming pared 5 bases from V and 4 bases from J, leaving 21 bases between. CDR3 size: 16 residues. CDR3 nucleotides: TGTGCCAGCAGCCAAGTGTGGCAGGGGGGGAAGTACGAGCAGTACTTC. Translation gives CASSQVWQGGKYEQYF.

The J gene is TRBJ2-1, the V gene TRBV9; D is ambiguous. In germline, CDR1 is SGDLS, CDR2 YYNGEE. Trimming removed 1 base from V and 8 bases from J, with 13 bases in between. The CDR3 totals 14 residues. Here the CDR3 reads CASSVRSYSDEQFF. CDR3 coding DNA: TGTGCCAGCAGCGTAAGATCTTACTCCGATGAGCAGTTCTTC.

The V gene is TRBV6-1, the J gene TRBJ1-4; 9 nucleotides match TRBD1. The V segment lost 7 bases and the J segment 7 bases; nucleotides outside the gene matches: 7. The CDR3 covers 14 residues. CDR1 is MNHNS and CDR2 is SASEGT in the germline V gene. Here the CDR3 reads CASNLDRGREKLFF. The CDR3 nucleotides are TGTGCCAGCAATCTGGACAGGGGACGTGAAAAACTGTTTTTT.

The V and J genes are TRBV5-6 and TRBJ2-3; D is uncertain. The CDR3 loop spans 13 amino acids. Between the trimmed V and J ends, which lost 3 bases and 2 bases, there was a span of 7 bases. Germline values: CDR1 SGHDT, CDR2 YYEEEE. This CDR3 reads CASSYTSTDTQYF. In nucleotides, the CDR3 is TGTGCCAGCAGCTACACATCCACAGATACGCAGTATTTT.

The chain recombines TRBV9 with TRBJ1-2; D is perhaps TRBD1 (5 bases). V was shortened by 3 bases and J by 6 bases, with 18 bases between the two germline ends. Germline V gene lookup returns CDR1 SGDLS and CDR2 YYNGEE. The CDR3 runs 15 residues. The CDR3, as DNA: TGTGCCAGCAGCGGGGTCGGGGGGACGGGCCATGGCTACACCTTC. The encoded protein is CASSGVGGTGHGYTF.

The rearrangement links TRBV7-8 to TRBJ1-1, with 7 bases identical to TRBD1. Per the germline V gene, CDR1 is SGHVS and CDR2 is FQNEAQ. The CDR3 consists of 13 residues. Trimming removed 8 bases from V and 1 base from J; junction bases left unmatched: 4. CDR3 in amino acids: CASSRTGNTEAFF. In DNA, the CDR3 is TGTGCCAGCTCCAGGACAGGGAACACTGAAGCTTTCTTT.

This rearrangement joins TRBV5-1 to TRBJ2-3; D possibly matches TRBD1 or TRBD2 (5 bases each). This CDR3 contains 15 residues. CDR1 SGHRS and CDR2 YFSETQ come from the germline V gene. Trimming pared 4 bases from V and 3 bases from J, leaving 15 bases between. In DNA, the CDR3 is TGCGCCAGCAGCACGGGGCCGGGATGGACAGATACGCAGTATTTT. As protein: CASSTGPGWTDTQYF.

The chain carries TRBV4-3 and TRBJ1-1, with TRBD1 matching 8 bases. CDR1 is LGHNA and CDR2 is YSLEER in the germline V gene. This CDR3 contains 17 residues. J lost 1 base, V lost 5 bases, and 12 bases had no gene match. CDR3 protein: CASSYTVNRGRNTEAFF. The CDR3 coding sequence is TGCGCCAGCAGCTACACCGTAAACAGGGGGAGGAACACTGAAGCTTTCTTT.

This chain joins TRBV19 and TRBJ2-7; perhaps TRBD2 as D (6 bases). V gave up 5 bases and J gave up 1 base, with 9 bases separating them. Germline CDR1 LNHDA, CDR2 SQIVND (reference sequence). The CDR3 is 13 amino acids. CDR3 protein: CASSAGPSYEQYF. CDR3 in DNA: TGTGCCAGTAGTGCGGGGCCGTCCTACGAGCAGTACTTC.

V and J are TRBV18 and TRBJ1-6, with a possible D match to TRBD1 (5 bases). The CDR3 has 15 residues. V lost 3 bases and J lost 7, with 13 bases in between. Germline V gives CDR1 KGHSH, CDR2 LQKENI. CDR3 coding DNA: TGTGCCAGCTCACCTCAGGGAACAGAAAATTCACCCCTCCACTTT. It codes for CASSPQGTENSPLHF. Together with reference TRBV18 and TRBJ1-6, the CDR3 gives the full variable domain: NAGVMQNPRHLVRRRGQEARLRCSPMKGHSHVYWYRQLPEEGLKFMVYLQKENIIDESGMPKERFSAEFPKEGPSILRIQQVVRGDSAAYFCASSPQGTENSPLHFGNGTRLTVT.

The chain combines TRBV6-1 with TRBJ1-4; a possible D gene is TRBD1 (6 bases). Trimming cost V 2 bases and J 0 bases, with 7 bases left between them. CDR3 size: 15 residues. Germline assignment: CDR1 MNHNS and CDR2 SASEGT. For the CDR3, the DNA is TGTGCCAGCAGTGAACGACAGGCAACTAATGAAAAACTGTTTTTT. It translates to CASSERQATNEKLFF.

V gene TRBV7-9 combines with J gene TRBJ1-4, with 12 bases fitting TRBD1. The germline V gene has CDR1 SEHNR and CDR2 FQNEAQ (reference sequence). Trimming took 2 bases from V and 14 from J; bases not matched to a gene: 3. The CDR3 length is 13 residues. The CDR3 sequence is CASSLFGTGGLFF. The CDR3, as DNA: TGTGCCAGCAGCTTATTCGGGACAGGGGGCCTGTTTTTT.

This chain uses TRBV19 with TRBJ1-1, with D unclear. Trimming removed 7 bases from V and 0 bases from J, with 12 bases in between. The CDR3 has 14 amino acids. Germline CDR1 is LNHDA and CDR2 is SQIVND (reference sequence). The CDR3 nucleotides are TGTGCCAGTATGCCATATAACATGAACACTGAAGCTTTCTTT. Amino acids: CASMPYNMNTEAFF.

This clone was counted a single time. The chain links TRBV18 to TRBJ2-7; D remains ambiguous. Trimming took off 2 bases at V and 0 bases at J, with 2 bases between the two ends. The CDR3 contains 12 residues. From germline, CDR1 is KGHSH and CDR2 LQKENI. This CDR3 reads CASSPDSYEQYF. For the CDR3, the DNA is TGTGCCAGCTCACCAGACTCCTACGAGCAGTACTTC.

This clone was recorded a few times. J is TRBJ2-2 and V is TRBV6-5; D is undetermined. V lost 0 bases and J lost 4, with 9 bases in between. This CDR3 region has 15 residues. Looked up from germline, CDR1 is MNHEY and CDR2 is SVGAGI. CDR3: CASSYSTSGTGELFF. The CDR3, as DNA: TGTGCCAGCAGTTACTCCACTTCGGGCACCGGGGAGCTGTTTTTT.

V and J are TRBV6-5 and TRBJ1-1; D is unresolved. CDR1 MNHEY and CDR2 SVGAGI come from the germline V gene. V was cut by 6 bases and J by 7 bases, with 21 bases left in between. CDR3 length: 15 amino acids. CDR3 nucleotides: TGTGCCAGCAGCCCCCAACAGCGTGGTGCGAATGAAGCTTTCTTT. Protein product: CASSPQQRGANEAFF.

The chain uses TRBV7-9 and TRBJ2-7; no clear D gene. The CDR3 is 13 residues long. V shed 1 base and J shed 2 bases, with 6 bases lying between them. Germline CDR1 and CDR2: SEHNR and FQNEAQ (reference sequence). The chain's CDR3 is CASSLVGPYEQYF. Written as DNA, the CDR3 is TGTGCCAGCAGCTTAGTTGGGCCCTACGAGCAGTACTTC.

The genes are TRBV29-1 and TRBJ2-5, with 7 bases lining up with TRBD1. The CDR3 runs 15 residues. Germline V lookup: CDR1 SQVTM, CDR2 ANQGSEA. The V and J ends lost 4 bases and 7 bases, in that order; junction bases with no gene match: 15. The CDR3 region is CSVVAGTAIVGTQYF. CDR3 nucleotide sequence: TGCAGCGTTGTAGCCGGGACAGCCATAGTAGGGACCCAGTACTTC.

V and J are TRBV18 and TRBJ2-7, with D perhaps matching TRBD2 (5 bases). V lost 4 bases and J lost 7, with 14 bases in between. Germline CDR1 is KGHSH and CDR2 is LQKENI. This CDR3 is 13 amino acids long. The CDR3 protein is CASSLVEGGEQYF. DNA of the CDR3: TGTGCCAGCTCACTCGTGGAAGGAGGTGAGCAGTACTTC.

CDR3 DNA: TGCAGCGTTGGAGTTTGGAATCAGCCCCAGCATTTT. Translating gives CSVGVWNQPQHF. This chain joins TRBV29-1 and TRBJ1-5, with no clear D. Trimming cost V 4 bases and J 4 bases, with 8 bases left between them. The CDR3 loop spans 12 amino acids. CDR1 and CDR2 from the germline V gene are SQVTM and ANQGSEA.

A word on this clone: Other DNA sequences in the same sample also yield this CDR3. This chain joins TRBV4-3 and TRBJ1-2; no reliable D call. Germline lookup yields CDR1 LGHNA and CDR2 YSLEER. Trimming took 0 bases from V and 1 from J, leaving 6 bases between them. This CDR3 region has 14 residues. The CDR3 DNA follows: TGCGCCAGCAGCCAAGACGGAAGTAACTATGGCTACACCTTC. Amino acid sequence: CASSQDGSNYGYTF.

The gene calls are TRBV18 and TRBJ1-2, with D unclear. Germline V gives CDR1 KGHSH, CDR2 LQKENI. The CDR3 is 13 amino acids. The V end lost 3 bases, the J end lost 8 bases, and 13 bases lay between the germline ends. The CDR3, as DNA: TGTGCCAGCTCACCGGCGGAAGGTGGGGGCTACACCTTC. The encoded protein is CASSPAEGGGYTF.

The chain employs TRBV6-5 and TRBJ2-7; 8 bases match TRBD2. CDR3 length: 13 residues. V shed 6 bases, J shed 3 bases, and the junction held 4 bases outside the gene matches. Per the germline V gene, CDR1 is MNHEY and CDR2 is SVGAGI. The CDR3 DNA is TGTGCCAGCAGGACGGGGGGGAGCTACGAGCAGTACTTC. It specifies CASRTGGSYEQYF.

The chain couples TRBV5-4 to TRBJ2-5; 7 nucleotides match TRBD2. After removal of 5 bases from V and 2 bases from J, the junction contained 6 bases not matched to a gene. Germline V gene data show CDR1 as SGHNT and CDR2 as YYREEE (reference sequence). This CDR3 is 14 amino acids long. CDR3 sequence: CASSFTSVQETQYF. As DNA, the CDR3 is TGTGCCAGCAGTTTTACTAGCGTTCAAGAGACCCAGTACTTC.

This chain uses TRBV6-1 with TRBJ2-7, with 8 bases that match TRBD1. The CDR3 runs to 12 residues. J lost 6 bases, V lost 5 bases, and 3 bases had no gene match. Germline CDR1 MNHNS, CDR2 SASEGT. CDR3 in amino acids: CASSPTGGEQYF. In nucleotides, the CDR3 is TGTGCCAGCAGTCCTACAGGGGGCGAGCAGTACTTC.